These T cell receptor beta chains were read from a single sample in a study of Tregs in tolerant kidney transplant recipients. This table comes from immunoSEQ multiplex PCR, and its TCRdb copy is limited to in-frame clones, with some not included. Among approximately 69,000 clones, roughly nine tenths were seen once, and the ten largest hold around 0.38%. This sample comprised CD4+ T cells from blood, obtained before the transplant. These receptors were obtained from a human donor who received a combined kidney and bone marrow transplant. Each CDR3 is given with its conserved first and last residue. Fields, in order: D gene, clone size, V gene, J gene, CDR3 DNA, CDR3 protein. The D gene is left open where the match is weak. The size of a clone is reported for some rows only, either as once, few or many, or as a class for expanded clones.

D: TRBD2
size: few
V: TRBV11-1
J: TRBJ2-7
DNA: TGTGCCAGCAGCCCCACTGGGGGGGGCTCCTACGAGCAGTACTTC
CDR3: CASSPTGGGSYEQYF

D: TRBD1
size: -
V: TRBV27
J: TRBJ1-4
DNA: TGTGCCAGCAGACCCGGGACAGGGGAGGAAAAACTGTTTTTT
CDR3: CASRPGTGEEKLFF

D: -
size: -
V: TRBV6-1
J: TRBJ1-3
DNA: TGTGCCAGCAGCCCCGACAGGATTGCTGGAAACACCATATATTTT
CDR3: CASSPDRIAGNTIYF

D: TRBD2
size: -
V: TRBV5-1
J: TRBJ2-7
DNA: TGCGCCAGCAGCTCCGCCCTAACTAGCGGGGACCACTACGAGCAGTACTTC
CDR3: CASSSALTSGDHYEQYF

D: TRBD1
size: -
V: TRBV11-1
J: TRBJ1-2
DNA: TGTGCCAGCAGTTCGGGATGGACAGGGATCTATGGCTACACCTTC
CDR3: CASSSGWTGIYGYTF

D: TRBD1
size: -
V: TRBV28
J: TRBJ2-7
DNA: TGTGCCAGCACAACCGGGACAGGGAACTACGAGCAGTACTTC
CDR3: CASTTGTGNYEQYF

D: TRBD1
size: -
V: TRBV28
J: TRBJ1-3
DNA: TGTGCCAGCACCCAGGCTCGGGACAGGCAAGGAAACACCATATATTTT
CDR3: CASTQARDRQGNTIYF

D: TRBD1
size: -
V: TRBV4-2
J: TRBJ2-1
DNA: TGTGCCAGCAGCCAAGACCTAACGGATGAAACAGGGGGTGAGCAGTTCTTC
CDR3: CASSQDLTDETGGEQFF

D: TRBD2
size: -
V: TRBV28
J: TRBJ2-1
DNA: TGTGCCAGCAGGACCCGACTAGCGGGAGGGCCAACCTCCTACAATGAGCAGTTCTTC
CDR3: CASRTRLAGGPTSYNEQFF

D: -
size: -
V: TRBV7-2
J: TRBJ2-2
DNA: TGTGCCAGCAGCCCCCCCCCAGTCACCGGGGAGCTGTTTTTT
CDR3: CASSPPPVTGELFF

D: TRBD2
size: -
V: TRBV5-1
J: TRBJ2-2
DNA: TGCGCCAGCCGAAGCGGGAGAGAGACCGGGGAGCTGTTTTTT
CDR3: CASRSGRETGELFF

D: -
size: -
V: TRBV18
J: TRBJ1-4
DNA: TGTGCCAGCTCACTACAGGGAAATGAAAAACTGTTTTTT
CDR3: CASSLQGNEKLFF

D: TRBD2
size: -
V: TRBV11-2
J: TRBJ2-5
DNA: TGTGCCAGCAGCTTAGAGGCGGGAGTTCGAGAGACCCAGTACTTC
CDR3: CASSLEAGVRETQYF

D: TRBD1
size: -
V: TRBV5-1
J: TRBJ2-3
DNA: TGCGCCAGCACTCTCATACCGGGGACAGTCAACACAGATACGCAGTATTTT
CDR3: CASTLIPGTVNTDTQYF

D: TRBD1
size: -
V: TRBV27
J: TRBJ1-2
DNA: TGTGCCAGCAGGCAGGGACAGGGGATAGGGTATGGCTACACCTTC
CDR3: CASRQGQGIGYGYTF

D: -
size: -
V: TRBV30
J: TRBJ1-5
DNA: TGTGCCTGGAGTGACGGTAGCAATCAGCCCCAGCATTTT
CDR3: CAWSDGSNQPQHF

D: -
size: -
V: TRBV7-2
J: TRBJ1-1
DNA: TGTGCCAGCAGCTCAGGACATTGGAACACTGAAGCTTTCTTT
CDR3: CASSSGHWNTEAFF

D: -
size: -
V: TRBV7-9
J: TRBJ2-7
DNA: TGTGCCAGCAGCCTAGACATCACCTACGAGCAGTACTTC
CDR3: CASSLDITYEQYF

D: TRBD2
size: -
V: TRBV7-3
J: TRBJ2-2
DNA: TGTGCCAGCAGCAATGCGGGGGGCGCGGGCGGGGAGCTGTTTTTT
CDR3: CASSNAGGAGGELFF

D: -
size: -
V: TRBV27
J: TRBJ2-1
DNA: TGTGCCAGCAGCTTAGCGGAAAGCTCCTACAATGAGCAGTTCTTC
CDR3: CASSLAESSYNEQFF

D: TRBD2
size: -
V: TRBV4-1
J: TRBJ2-5
DNA: TGCGCCAGCAGCCTTCACCTAGCGGGAGCTGACGAGACCCAGTACTTC
CDR3: CASSLHLAGADETQYF

D: -
size: once
V: TRBV7-2
J: TRBJ1-5
DNA: TGTGCCAGCAGCTTGGCAGGCAGCAGACCCCAGCATTTT
CDR3: CASSLAGSRPQHF

D: -
size: -
V: TRBV7-2
J: TRBJ2-7
DNA: TGTGCCAGCAGTCAAGGACACCAATACGAGCAGTACTTC
CDR3: CASSQGHQYEQYF

D: -
size: -
V: TRBV5-1
J: TRBJ2-7
DNA: TGCGCCAGCAGACCCGGAGGAGGGGTCTACGAGCAGTACTTC
CDR3: CASRPGGGVYEQYF

D: -
size: -
V: TRBV27
J: TRBJ1-4
DNA: TGTGCCAGCAGTTCCCAGACAGATTATAATGAAAAACTGTTTTTT
CDR3: CASSSQTDYNEKLFF

D: -
size: once
V: TRBV28
J: TRBJ1-1
DNA: TGTGCCAGCACCAGACTTTCCCGCGGGTCTGAAGCTTTCTTT
CDR3: CASTRLSRGSEAFF

D: TRBD1
size: -
V: TRBV30
J: TRBJ2-7
DNA: TGTGCCTGGGGAACCGACAGGGGGAGGTTATACGAGCAGTACTTC
CDR3: CAWGTDRGRLYEQYF

D: TRBD2
size: -
V: TRBV10-3
J: TRBJ2-1
DNA: TGTGCCATCCGGGGACTAGCGGGAGCGAATGAGCAGTTCTTC
CDR3: CAIRGLAGANEQFF

D: -
size: -
V: TRBV9
J: TRBJ2-3
DNA: TGTGCCAGCAGCACCCGACTAGTCACAGATACGCAGTATTTT
CDR3: CASSTRLVTDTQYF

D: TRBD2
size: -
V: TRBV6-6
J: TRBJ2-7
DNA: TGTGCCAGCACCCTAGCGGGAGGGCGCGAGCAGTACTTC
CDR3: CASTLAGGREQYF

D: TRBD1
size: once
V: TRBV2
J: TRBJ2-5
DNA: TGTGCCAGCTCCGGGACAGGGGCCCCCCAAGAGACCCAGTACTTC
CDR3: CASSGTGAPQETQYF

D: TRBD1
size: -
V: TRBV28
J: TRBJ2-7
DNA: TGTGCCAGCAGTACCACCTCCGGGACAGGATCCTACGAGCAGTACTTC
CDR3: CASSTTSGTGSYEQYF

D: TRBD2
size: -
V: TRBV29-1
J: TRBJ2-5
DNA: TGCAGCGTTGACCCGGCTAGCGGGAGTTTAGAGACCCAGTACTTC
CDR3: CSVDPASGSLETQYF

D: -
size: -
V: TRBV9
J: TRBJ2-2
DNA: TGTGCCAGCAGCGGACTTCACTACACCGGGGAGCTGTTTTTT
CDR3: CASSGLHYTGELFF

D: TRBD1
size: -
V: TRBV9
J: TRBJ2-7
DNA: TGTGCCAGCAGTCAACAGGGGGACTCCTACGAGCAGTACTTC
CDR3: CASSQQGDSYEQYF

D: -
size: -
V: TRBV28
J: TRBJ2-7
DNA: TGTGCCAGCAGTCCCCCAGTCTCCGACTACGAGCAGTACTTC
CDR3: CASSPPVSDYEQYF

D: -
size: -
V: TRBV4-2
J: TRBJ1-4
DNA: TGTGCCAGCAGCCAAGACAGGTGGGGGCAGGGGCGGTCGGGTGAAAAACTGTTTTTT
CDR3: CASSQDRWGQGRSGEKLFF

D: TRBD2
size: -
V: TRBV5-1
J: TRBJ2-2
DNA: TGCGCCAGCAGCCCCACTAGCGGGAGCCCCGGGGAGCTGTTTTTT
CDR3: CASSPTSGSPGELFF

D: TRBD2
size: -
V: TRBV28
J: TRBJ2-7
DNA: TGTGCCAGCAGCAAAGCGGGGGGGAACTCCTACGAGCAGTACTTC
CDR3: CASSKAGGNSYEQYF

D: TRBD2
size: -
V: TRBV2
J: TRBJ2-2
DNA: TGTGCCAGCAGTGAGGGACTAGCGGGAGGGTTTAACACCGGGGAGCTGTTTTTT
CDR3: CASSEGLAGGFNTGELFF

D: -
size: -
V: TRBV7-8
J: TRBJ2-3
DNA: TGTGCCAGCAGCTTAGGTGCTGCGGCGCGCACAGATACGCAGTATTTT
CDR3: CASSLGAAARTDTQYF

D: TRBD1
size: -
V: TRBV5-1
J: TRBJ1-2
DNA: TGCGCCAGCAGCTTGAGTACAGGGGGTTCTGATGGCTACACCTTC
CDR3: CASSLSTGGSDGYTF

D: TRBD2
size: -
V: TRBV5-4
J: TRBJ2-1
DNA: TGTGCCAGCAGCTTGACTAGCGGCAACAATGAGCAGTTCTTC
CDR3: CASSLTSGNNEQFF

D: TRBD1
size: -
V: TRBV5-8
J: TRBJ1-2
DNA: TGTGCCAGCAGCTTTAACAGGGGCTATGGCTACACCTTC
CDR3: CASSFNRGYGYTF

D: TRBD1
size: -
V: TRBV4-3
J: TRBJ1-5
DNA: TGCGCCAGCAGCCAAGGTCCGGGACAGAATCAGCCCCAGCATTTT
CDR3: CASSQGPGQNQPQHF

D: TRBD1
size: -
V: TRBV18
J: TRBJ2-7
DNA: TGTGCCAGCTCTCCAGGACAGGGGGGCGAGCAGTACTTC
CDR3: CASSPGQGGEQYF